This paragraph reports one T cell receptor (beta chain). Its antigen is unknown. CDR3 size: 13 residues. The ends were cut back, 5 bases at V and 7 bases at J, with 14 bases in the middle. Researchers report isolating at least 7 million PBMCs per sample. This sample was included in a study of blood T cells in healthy people across ages. Whole-study results and caveats: The study found more naive CD4+ cells and higher diversity in long-lived than aged donors.

The authors ran a second PCR of about 7 to 11 cycles using a sample-barcoded 5' primer and a J-beta primer mix. TCRdb reprocessed the 5' RACE reads via MiXCR and lists one record per CDR3 protein. The table lists about a million distinct CDR3 sequences, approximately 38% of them singletons. The material sequenced was blood. The gene calls are TRBV12-3 or TRBV12-4 and TRBJ1-1; no clear D gene. The clonotype originates from a man younger than 35 in good health. CDR3 amino acids: CASSPEQGLEAFF. The CDR3 DNA follows: TGTGCCAGCAGTCCTGAGCAAGGGCTTGAAGCTTTCTTT.